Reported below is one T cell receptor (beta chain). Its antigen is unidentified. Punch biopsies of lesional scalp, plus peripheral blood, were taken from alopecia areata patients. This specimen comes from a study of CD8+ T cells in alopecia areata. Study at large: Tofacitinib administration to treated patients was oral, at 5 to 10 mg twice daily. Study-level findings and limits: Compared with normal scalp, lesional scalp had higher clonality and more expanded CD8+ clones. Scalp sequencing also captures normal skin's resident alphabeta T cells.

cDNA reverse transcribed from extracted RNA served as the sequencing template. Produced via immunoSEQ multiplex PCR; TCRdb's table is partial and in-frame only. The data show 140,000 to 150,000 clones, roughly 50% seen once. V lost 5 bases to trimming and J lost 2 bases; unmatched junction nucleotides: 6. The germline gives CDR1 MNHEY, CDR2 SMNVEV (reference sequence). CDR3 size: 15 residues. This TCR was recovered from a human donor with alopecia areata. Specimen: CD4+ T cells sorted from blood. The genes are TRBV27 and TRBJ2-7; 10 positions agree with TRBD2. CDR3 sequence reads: CASSPLAGATYEQYF. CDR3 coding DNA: TGTGCCAGCAGTCCCCTAGCGGGAGCGACCTACGAGCAGTACTTC.